These 8 T cell receptor beta chains came from one sample sequenced in a study of shared clonotypes between healthy human individuals (TCRdb year 2020). CD8 naive samples consisted of CD45RO-negative cells that were positively selected for CCR7, yielding a CD45RA+CCR7+ population without TemRA cells. The library was built by means of the immunoSEQ multiplex PCR assay. Imported from immuneACCESS, the table was reduced by TCRdb to in-frame sequences with V and J called. These copies leave out some clones; in studies compared against another copy, an unresolved V gene accounts for under half, and the cause of the remainder is not known. This sample gives 1.5 million to 2.5 million clones in total; approximately 95% of them show up just once. 1.2% of the sample is taken by the ten largest. Sequencing was carried out using naive CD8+ T cells sorted from blood. Interpreted using the paper, the cell subset or site label stands for: CD45RA+CCR7+. The receptors come from a man between 18 and 35 years old in good health.

This clone was seen a single time. This chain connects TRBV11-1 to TRBJ2-2; D ambiguous. The V gene's germline CDR1 is SGHAT and CDR2 FQDESV (reference sequence). The V and J ends lost 4 bases and 2 bases respectively, with 11 bases between them. This CDR3 is built from 15 residues. CDR3 in amino acids: CASSSVGPNTGELFF. The CDR3 coding sequence is TGTGCCAGCAGCTCAGTCGGGCCCAACACCGGGGAGCTGTTTTTT. Filled out from reference TRBV11-1 and TRBJ2-2, the complete variable domain reads EAEVAQSPRYKITEKSQAVAFWCDPISGHATLYWYRQILGQGPELLVQFQDESVVDDSQLPKDRFSAERLKGVDSTLKIQPAELGDSAMYLCASSSVGPNTGELFFGEGSRLTVL.

The V gene is TRBV7-2, the J gene TRBJ2-7, with a tentative D call TRBD2 (6 bases). Trimming took 0 bases from V and 2 from J, leaving 11 bases between them. Germline V lookup: CDR1 SGHTA, CDR2 FQGNSA. There are 15 residues in the CDR3. Written as DNA, the CDR3 is TGTGCCAGCAGCTTAGCGGAGGGAGGTCCCTACGAGCAGTACTTC. Translated: CASSLAEGGPYEQYF.

The CDR3 DNA is TGTGCCAGCAGCTTTCCACCCGGGCCCTACGAGCAGTACTTC. Translation: CASSFPPGPYEQYF. The V and J genes are TRBV7-6 and TRBJ2-7; D remains ambiguous. V was shortened by 3 bases and J by 2 bases, with 11 bases between the two germline ends. The CDR3 consists of 14 residues. Germline V gene sequence: CDR1 SGHVS, CDR2 FNYEAQ.

The genes are TRBV5-6 and TRBJ2-2; TRBD2 aligns across 7 bases. Germline V gene lookup returns CDR1 SGHDT and CDR2 YYEEEE. V lost 4 bases and J lost 1; bases outside the gene matches: 1. The CDR3 is 14 amino acids. This CDR3 reads CASSPSGNTGELFF. CDR3 DNA sequence: TGTGCCAGCAGCCCTAGCGGGAACACCGGGGAGCTGTTTTTT. The complete variable domain, with remaining parts taken from reference TRBV5-6 and TRBJ2-2, reads DAGVTQSPTHLIKTRGQQVTLRCSPKSGHDTVSWYQQALGQGPQFIFQYYEEEERQRGNFPDRFSGHQFPNYSSELNVNALLLGDSALYLCASSPSGNTGELFFGEGSRLTVL.

This clone was observed a single time. The gene calls are TRBV7-9 and TRBJ1-5; D may be TRBD1 (6 bases). V was shortened by 1 base and J by 4 bases, with 11 bases between the two germline ends. The CDR3 spans 15 residues. Germline V CDR1 and CDR2: SEHNR, FQNEAQ (reference sequence). DNA of the CDR3: TGTGCCAGCAGCTTAGGAGGGGGGGAGAATCAGCCCCAGCATTTT. Translated, it gives CASSLGGGENQPQHF.

This chain uses TRBV7-3 with TRBJ2-1; D gene ambiguous. Trimming took off 4 bases at V and 2 bases at J, with 18 bases between the two ends. From germline, CDR1 is SGHTA and CDR2 FQGTGA. This CDR3 contains 17 residues. The CDR3 DNA sequence: TGTGCCAGCAGCTCGAGAGGAGCCCTAAGTCCCTACAATGAGCAGTTCTTC. Protein sequence: CASSSRGALSPYNEQFF.

This chain links TRBV30 with TRBJ2-7; D call uncertain. The CDR3 is 13 amino acids. Germline assignment: CDR1 GTSNPN and CDR2 SVGIG (reference sequence). V lost 0 bases and J lost 3, with 9 bases in between. The CDR3, as DNA: TGTGCCTGGAGTGTAGAGCTTATCTACGAGCAGTACTTC. This translates into CAWSVELIYEQYF.

In the case of this clone: Other DNA sequences in the sample encode the same CDR3. The rearrangement links TRBV6-6 to TRBJ2-1; tentatively, D is TRBD2 (5 bases). Germline-derived CDR1 and CDR2 are MNHNY and SVGAGI (reference sequence). The CDR3 loop spans 14 amino acids. The V and J ends lost 2 bases and 0 bases respectively, with 5 bases between them. Here the CDR3 reads CASSYGSSYNEQFF. CDR3 coding DNA: TGTGCCAGCAGTTACGGGAGCTCCTACAATGAGCAGTTCTTC.